The 29 T cell receptor beta chains presented below share a single source sample, sequenced in a study of CD8 T cells in ankylosing spondylitis. TCRdb recomputed calls from the 5' RACE reads with MiXCR, one row per CDR3 protein. The sample has some 700,000 distinct CDR3 sequences, over 15% seen once. These receptors' antigens are unknown. Study results and limitations: Typical of ankylosing spondylitis blood, it appeared, was a TCR beta motif of fewer than 10 highly homologous variants.

Material: blood, either unsorted or a sorted T cell fraction (not recorded which). Source of these receptors: a male donor with ankylosing spondylitis.

Only a few counts were recorded for this clonotype. This chain uses TRBV28 with TRBJ2-7; D is uncertain. The germline V gene encodes CDR1 MDHEN and CDR2 SYDVKM. The germline V and J ends were trimmed by 5 bases and 3 bases, with 17 bases remaining between them. This CDR3 contains 15 residues. CDR3 nucleotide sequence: TGTGCCAGCAGTCAGAGGTTAAATTCGATCTACGAGCAGTACTTC. It yields the protein CASSQRLNSIYEQYF.

Only a few counts were recorded for this clonotype. The chain links TRBV10-3 to TRBJ1-2; 7 bases agree with TRBD1. V lost 3 bases and J lost 1; bases outside the gene matches: 5. This CDR3 region has 15 residues. In germline, CDR1 is ENHRY, CDR2 SYGVKD. CDR3 coding DNA: TGTGCCATCAGTGATCCCGACAGGGATAACTATGGCTACACCTTC. It translates to CAISDPDRDNYGYTF.

The chain employs TRBV11-3 and TRBJ1-1, with D hard to call. CDR1 SGHNT and CDR2 YENEEA come from the germline V gene. The V end lost 6 bases, the J end lost 6 bases, and 11 bases lay between the germline ends. There are 12 residues in the CDR3. The CDR3 coding sequence is TGTGCCAGCAGTTGGTTGGACTCTGAAGCTTTCTTT. Its translation is CASSWLDSEAFF.

A few counts support this clonotype. The chain carries TRBV12-5 and TRBJ2-3; D may be TRBD1 or TRBD2 (6 bases each). The CDR3 consists of 13 residues. CDR1 is LGHNT and CDR2 is FRNRAP in the germline V gene. Trimming removed 3 bases at V and 9 bases at J, with 13 bases between. The CDR3 nucleotides read TGTGCTAGTGGTTTTTCGGGGGCAGGAACGCAGTATTTT. It is translated as CASGFSGAGTQYF.

This clonotype was observed a handful of times. The chain employs TRBV3-1 and TRBJ2-5, with 9 bases identical to TRBD1. J gave up 3 bases and V 8 bases, and 22 bases lay outside the gene matches. CDR3 size: 19 residues. Germline V CDR1 and CDR2: LGHDT, YNNKEL (reference sequence). CDR3 coding DNA: TGTGCCAGCTACCTTTTCGAACAGGGGGCCCTATCTCCCAAAGAGACCCAGTACTTC. Translation: CASYLFEQGALSPKETQYF.

The rearrangement links TRBV10-1 to TRBJ1-4; D is unresolved. The V end lost 6 bases, the J end lost 6 bases, and 17 bases lay between the germline ends. The CDR3 runs 15 residues. Per the germline V gene, CDR1 is WNHNN and CDR2 is SYGVQD (reference sequence). The CDR3: CASRLLSPEDEKLFF. In DNA, the CDR3 is TGCGCCAGCAGGCTATTGAGCCCGGAGGATGAAAAACTGTTTTTT.

The chain has TRBV2 and TRBJ2-2; 14 nucleotides align to TRBD2. The trim removed 8 bases at V and 7 bases at J, leaving 6 bases unmatched. There are 15 residues in the CDR3. CDR1 and CDR2 (germline): SNHLY, FYNNEI. CDR3 amino acids: CASGGTSGSYGELFF. CDR3 coding DNA: TGTGCCAGCGGAGGGACTAGCGGGAGTTACGGGGAGCTGTTTTTT.

This rearrangement joins TRBV6-5 to TRBJ2-2; 8 bases align to TRBD2. CDR3 length: 17 amino acids. CDR1 is MNHEY and CDR2 is SVGAGI in the germline V gene. V shed 2 bases, J shed 6 bases, and the junction held 11 bases outside the gene matches. The CDR3 coding sequence is TGTGCCAGCAGTTACGCCCCCAGGGCGGGAGGATCCGGGGAGCTGTTTTTT. It specifies CASSYAPRAGGSGELFF.

A word on this clonotype: One junction end does not reproduce the germline sequence, and a read error may be involved. The chain carries TRBV5-1 and TRBJ2-7; TRBD1 matches 11 bases. Per the germline V gene, CDR1 is SGHRS and CDR2 is YFSETQ. The CDR3 has 13 amino acids. The CDR3 sequence: CVSRGTGGYEQYF. As DNA, the CDR3 is TGCGTCAGCAGAGGGACAGGGGGTTACGAGCAGTACTTC.

This clonotype was counted a single time. This chain connects TRBV6-1 to TRBJ1-1; D ambiguous. This CDR3 has 15 amino acids. Trimming stripped 5 bases from V and 11 bases from J, with 24 bases between. Germline V gives CDR1 MNHNS, CDR2 SASEGT. The CDR3 region is CASSPTPWGGHGAFF. In nucleotides, the CDR3 is TGTGCCAGCAGTCCGACCCCTTGGGGAGGTCACGGGGCTTTCTTT.

The chain uses TRBV6-2 or TRBV6-3 and TRBJ2-5; TRBD2 aligns across 14 bases. Germline V gene lookup returns CDR1 MNHEY and CDR2 SVGEGT. CDR3 length equals 16 residues. Trimming took 6 bases from V and 2 from J; bases not matched to a gene: 5. The CDR3 DNA reads as TGTGCCAGCAGGCCGACTAGCGGGAGGGAGCAAGAGACCCAGTACTTC. Its protein is CASRPTSGREQETQYF.

There are a few counts of this clonotype. J is TRBJ2-4 and V is TRBV4-2; TRBD1 matches at 12 bases. The germline gives CDR1 LGHNA, CDR2 YNFKEQ. This CDR3 region has 17 residues. V dropped 6 bases and J dropped 6; count of bases not matched to a gene: 12. Here the CDR3 reads CASSQDLPGQGANIQYF. DNA for the CDR3: TGTGCCAGCAGTCAGGATCTTCCGGGACAGGGGGCAAACATTCAGTACTTC.

The chain recombines TRBV2 with TRBJ2-3, with D perhaps assigned TRBD1 or TRBD2 (5 bases each). V was trimmed by 0 bases and J by 6 bases, leaving 16 bases between them. The CDR3 spans 16 residues. Per the germline V gene, CDR1 is SNHLY and CDR2 is FYNNEI. The DNA of the CDR3 is TGTGCCAGCAGTGAAGCGGGGGACGCACTTGGGGATACGCAGTATTTT. Amino acid sequence: CASSEAGDALGDTQYF.

The chain couples TRBV20-1 to TRBJ1-1; 10 nucleotides agree with TRBD1. CDR3 length: 14 residues. Germline CDR1 is DFQATT and CDR2 is SNEGSKA (reference sequence). The J segment lost 6 bases and the V segment lost 0 bases, leaving 4 bases of the junction unmatched. The CDR3 loop reads CSAREGQGWAEAFF. CDR3 DNA sequence: TGCAGTGCTAGAGAGGGACAGGGGTGGGCTGAAGCTTTCTTT.

This clonotype was detected only a few times. The chain couples TRBV29-1 to TRBJ2-3; the D gene could be TRBD1 or TRBD2 (5 bases each). This CDR3 contains 16 residues. Germline CDR1 and CDR2: SQVTM and ANQGSEA. Trimming took 3 bases from V and 2 from J, leaving 18 bases between them. The CDR3 DNA reads TGCAGCGTTGAGGGGGTTGAGGCGAGAAACACAGATACGCAGTATTTT. Its protein product is CSVEGVEARNTDTQYF.

This clonotype was found a few times. V and J are TRBV20-1 and TRBJ2-2, with no clear D. CDR3 length: 12 amino acids. V gave up 7 bases and J gave up 7 bases, with 13 bases separating them. Germline V gives CDR1 DFQATT, CDR2 SNEGSKA (reference sequence). CDR3 in amino acids: CSVPRNGGELFF. In DNA form, the CDR3 reads TGCAGTGTCCCGAGGAATGGCGGGGAGCTGTTTTTT.

A few counts support this clonotype. This chain joins TRBV10-3 and TRBJ1-4; TRBD1 matches 9 bases. The CDR3 is made up of 15 amino acids. The V gene end was trimmed by 3 bases and the J gene end by 4 bases; junction bases not matched to a gene: 3. Germline-derived CDR1 and CDR2 are ENHRY and SYGVKD. The CDR3 region has the DNA TGTGCCATCAGTGACCCGGGACAGGGTAATGAAAAACTGTTTTTT. Translation gives CAISDPGQGNEKLFF.

V and J are TRBV6-1 and TRBJ2-5, with 11 bases fitting TRBD2. Looked up from germline, CDR1 is MNHNS and CDR2 is SASEGT. The CDR3 sequence is 16 residues long. With 5 bases clipped from V and 2 bases from J, the junction kept 7 bases outside the gene matches. CDR3 residues: CASSIRLAGIQETQYF. As DNA, the CDR3 is TGTGCCAGCAGTATCCGACTAGCGGGGATACAAGAGACCCAGTACTTC.

V usage is TRBV30 and J usage is TRBJ1-1; D not resolved. The germline V gene has CDR1 GTSNPN and CDR2 SVGIG (reference sequence). This CDR3 contains 14 residues. Trimming stripped 3 bases from V and 0 bases from J, with 11 bases between. This chain's CDR3 is CAWSYNFLNTEAFF. The CDR3 DNA reads TGTGCCTGGAGCTATAACTTTCTGAACACTGAAGCTTTCTTT.

The V gene is TRBV12-3 or TRBV12-4, the J gene TRBJ2-7, with unresolved D. The CDR3 loop spans 11 amino acids. Deletions cut 3 bases from V and 9 bases from J, with 9 bases between. Here the CDR3 DNA reads TGTGCCAGCAGTTTTGGATTCTCGCAGTACTTC. It translates to CASSFGFSQYF.

J is TRBJ1-1 and V is TRBV7-3; D is unresolved. V was pared by 2 bases and J by 4 bases, with 11 bases between. CDR3 length: 14 amino acids. CDR1 and CDR2 from the germline V gene are SGHTA and FQGTGA. CDR3: CASSLGVKGTEAFF. The CDR3, as DNA: TGTGCCAGCAGCTTAGGGGTGAAGGGCACTGAAGCTTTCTTT.

This clonotype was recorded once. This chain links TRBV6-2 or TRBV6-3 with TRBJ1-1; TRBD1 matches at 9 bases. The J segment lost 4 bases and the V segment lost 5 bases, leaving 11 bases of the junction unmatched. CDR3 size: 16 residues. Germline V CDR1 and CDR2: MNHEY, SVGEGT. The CDR3 nucleotides are TGTGCCAGCAGTCGGGGACAGGGAAAGGGAAGCACTGAAGCTTTCTTT. This encodes CASSRGQGKGSTEAFF.

Points on this clonotype: A read error may account for a junction end that differs from germline. The chain couples TRBV5-1 to TRBJ2-5; a weak D match, TRBD1 (5 bases). This CDR3 comprises 13 residues. Germline V lookup: CDR1 SGHRS, CDR2 YFSETQ. The DNA for the CDR3 is TGTGCCAGCAGCTTAGGGGTCAGCGAGACCCAGTACTTC. Its translation is CASSLGVSETQYF.

The chain recombines TRBV24-1 with TRBJ2-2; 9 nucleotides align to TRBD2. V lost 5 bases to trimming and J lost 4 bases; unmatched junction nucleotides: 4. The CDR3 is 15 residues long. Germline V gene sequence: CDR1 KGHDR, CDR2 SFDVKD. In DNA form, the CDR3 reads TGTGCCACCAGTGCGGGACTAGCAGCCACCGGGGAGCTGTTTTTT. As protein: CATSAGLAATGELFF.

This clonotype was seen a handful of times. The rearrangement joins TRBV19 to TRBJ2-2; D may correspond to TRBD1 or TRBD2 (5 bases each). Trimming cost V 7 bases and J 6 bases, with 12 bases left between them. This CDR3 has 13 amino acids. Germline values: CDR1 LNHDA, CDR2 SQIVND (reference sequence). DNA for the CDR3: TGTGCCAGTACCCATAGGGGACCCGGGGAGCTGTTTTTT. Its translation: CASTHRGPGELFF.

The table lists this clonotype with a few counts. The rearrangement joins TRBV7-2 to TRBJ1-1; D gene unclear. CDR3 length equals 15 residues. V lost 5 bases and J 1 base, leaving 14 bases between the germline ends. CDR1 is SGHTA, CDR2 FQGNSA, per germline. The CDR3 DNA follows: TGTGCCAGCAGCCCCCCAACGTCCTGGAACACTGAAGCTTTCTTT. This sequence encodes CASSPPTSWNTEAFF. Full variable domain (missing parts from reference TRBV7-2 and TRBJ1-1): GAGVSQSPSNKVTEKGKDVELRCDPISGHTALYWYRQSLGQGLEFLIYFQGNSAPDKSGLPSDRFSAERTGGSVSTLTIQRTQQEDSAVYLCASSPPTSWNTEAFFGQGTRLTVV.

This chain connects TRBV12-3 or TRBV12-4 to TRBJ2-7; 7 bases align to TRBD1. The ends lost 8 bases at V and 2 bases at J; junction bases unmatched: 15. The CDR3 consists of 16 residues. CDR3 protein: CASGTEQRVGPYEQYF. The CDR3, as DNA: TGTGCCAGCGGGACAGAACAAAGGGTGGGGCCCTACGAGCAGTACTTC.

The rearrangement joins TRBV10-3 to TRBJ2-3; TRBD2 agrees at 9 bases. With V trimmed by 5 bases and J by 6 bases, 9 bases remained unmatched. The CDR3 length is 15 residues. CDR1 ENHRY and CDR2 SYGVKD come from the germline V gene. The CDR3 coding sequence is TGTGCCATCAGTCCGACCGGGACTAGCTTTGATACGCAGTATTTT. Residues: CAISPTGTSFDTQYF.

This chain uses TRBV6-1 with TRBJ1-1, with D hard to call. This CDR3 region has 13 residues. Germline V lookup: CDR1 MNHNS, CDR2 SASEGT. With 7 bases removed from V and 5 bases from J, the gap between germline ends came to 14 bases. The CDR3 nucleotides read TGTGCCAGCACCTTGACCCGCGGGACTGAAGCTTTCTTT. Protein product: CASTLTRGTEAFF.